Following are 5 T cell receptor beta chains from one sample sequenced in a study of shared clonotypes between healthy human individuals. Profiled with immunoSEQ multiplex PCR; TCRdb holds only in-frame clones, not every one. The sample has about 530,000 clones, 90% to 96% seen once. Sequencing used naive CD4+ T cells sorted from blood. The subset: CD45RA+ positively selected. The receptors derive from a young woman in good health.

V gene TRBV19 combines with J gene TRBJ1-6; D is undetermined. This CDR3 contains 15 residues. Germline assignment: CDR1 LNHDA and CDR2 SQIVND (reference sequence). With 6 bases removed from V and 0 bases from J, the gap between germline ends came to 9 bases. CDR3 loop: CASSREGSYNSPLHF. The CDR3 nucleotides read TGTGCCAGTAGCCGAGAGGGCTCCTATAATTCACCCCTCCACTTT.

The V call is TRBV5-8, the J call TRBJ1-2; possible D gene TRBD1, 5 bases. The germline V gene has CDR1 SGHTS and CDR2 YDEGEE. The length of the CDR3 is 13 residues. The V end lost 1 base, the J end lost 5 bases, and 9 bases lay between the germline ends. CDR3 nucleotide sequence: TGTGCCAGCAGCTTGAGGGGCAGTTATGGCTACACCTTC. It specifies CASSLRGSYGYTF. Full variable domain (outside the CDR3, taken from reference TRBV5-8 and TRBJ1-2): EAGVTQSPTHLIKTRGQQATLRCSPISGHTSVYWYQQALGLGLQFLLWYDEGEERNRGNFPPRFSGRQFPNYSSELNVNALELEDSALYLCASSLRGSYGYTFGSGTRLTVV.

This chain links TRBV7-6 with TRBJ1-3, with D uncertain. The CDR3 length is 15 residues. CDR1 and CDR2 from the germline V gene are SGHVS and FNYEAQ. V lost 1 base to trimming and J lost 0 bases, with 7 bases between them. The CDR3 is CASSLGRNSGNTIYF. The DNA of the CDR3 is TGTGCCAGCAGCTTAGGGCGGAACTCTGGAAACACCATATATTTT.

The chain recombines TRBV5-5 with TRBJ1-5, with D perhaps TRBD1 (5 bases). The CDR3 totals 15 residues. The germline gives CDR1 SGHKS, CDR2 YYEKEE (reference sequence). V was clipped by 5 bases and J by 10 bases, with 22 bases between them. The CDR3 reads CASRIGQGDGKPQHF. CDR3 sequence (DNA): TGTGCCAGCAGGATTGGGCAGGGTGACGGGAAACCCCAGCATTTT.

V and J are TRBV5-8 and TRBJ2-6; D possibly corresponds to TRBD2 (6 bases). V was shortened by 0 bases and J by 1 base, with 8 bases between the two germline ends. This CDR3 region has 16 residues. The V gene's germline CDR1 is SGHTS and CDR2 YDEGEE. CDR3: CASSLARGSGANVLTF. In DNA, the CDR3 is TGTGCCAGCAGCTTGGCCCGGGGGTCTGGGGCCAACGTCCTGACTTTC.